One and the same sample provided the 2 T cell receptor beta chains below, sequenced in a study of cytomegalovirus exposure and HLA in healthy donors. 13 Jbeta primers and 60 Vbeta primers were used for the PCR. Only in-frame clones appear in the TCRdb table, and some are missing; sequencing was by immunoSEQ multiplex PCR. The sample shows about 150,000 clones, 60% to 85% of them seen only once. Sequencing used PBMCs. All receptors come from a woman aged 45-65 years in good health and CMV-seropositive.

This chain's CDR3 is CASRPDRGAAHYGYTF. As DNA, the CDR3 is TGTGCCAGCAGACCCGACAGGGGGGCCGCTCACTATGGCTACACCTTC. The chain combines TRBV7-9 with TRBJ1-2, with 9 bases matching TRBD1. V lost 6 bases, J lost 3 bases, and 11 bases stayed unmatched. CDR1 SEHNR and CDR2 FQNEAQ come from the germline V gene (reference sequence). This CDR3 contains 16 residues.

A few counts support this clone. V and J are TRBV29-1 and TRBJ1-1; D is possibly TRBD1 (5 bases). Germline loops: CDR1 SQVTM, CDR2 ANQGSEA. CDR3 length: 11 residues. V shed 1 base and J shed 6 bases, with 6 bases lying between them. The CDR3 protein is CSVEGGSEAFF. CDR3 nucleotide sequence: TGCAGCGTTGAAGGGGGCTCTGAAGCTTTCTTT.